Shown below are 3 T cell receptor beta chains from a single sample sequenced in a study of beta chain features in type 1 diabetes. Expressed TCRB transcripts were sequenced because the entire RNA isolate underwent reverse transcription. TCRdb's table, derived via immunoSEQ multiplex PCR, lists solely in-frame clones and lacks some. The sample holds under 400,000 clones, 13% to 15% seen once. The source material was central memory CD4+ T cells from blood. The receptors come from a young man in good health.

This clone was counted many times. V usage is TRBV6-5 and J usage is TRBJ1-5; D ambiguous. The CDR3 runs to 13 residues. In germline, CDR1 is MNHEY, CDR2 SVGAGI. V lost 6 bases and J lost 4, with 10 bases in between. The CDR3 bases are TGTGCCAGCAGGTTCGGGTCAAATCAGCCCCAGCATTTT. Protein product: CASRFGSNQPQHF.

There are many counts of this clone. Given a much more abundant clone one base away, this may be a read error. The same CDR3 arises from other DNA sequences in this sample as well. The chain has TRBV11-2 and TRBJ1-1; D gene ambiguous. Germline V CDR1 and CDR2: SGHAT, FQNNGV. The CDR3 length is 13 residues. Trimming took 1 base from V and 5 from J, leaving 8 bases between them. CDR3 nucleotides: TGTGCCAGCAGCTTAGGGGCGGGAACTGAAGCTTTCTTT. Its translation is CASSLGAGTEAFF.

This chain uses TRBV30 with TRBJ2-7; D perhaps matches TRBD1 (5 bases). The CDR3 spans 13 residues. Between the trimmed V and J ends, which lost 2 bases and 3 bases, there was a span of 11 bases. The V gene's germline CDR1 is GTSNPN and CDR2 SVGIG (reference sequence). The DNA for the CDR3 is TGTGCCTGGAGTCTGGACACGCACTACGAGCAGTACGTC. Amino acids: CAWSLDTHYEQYV.